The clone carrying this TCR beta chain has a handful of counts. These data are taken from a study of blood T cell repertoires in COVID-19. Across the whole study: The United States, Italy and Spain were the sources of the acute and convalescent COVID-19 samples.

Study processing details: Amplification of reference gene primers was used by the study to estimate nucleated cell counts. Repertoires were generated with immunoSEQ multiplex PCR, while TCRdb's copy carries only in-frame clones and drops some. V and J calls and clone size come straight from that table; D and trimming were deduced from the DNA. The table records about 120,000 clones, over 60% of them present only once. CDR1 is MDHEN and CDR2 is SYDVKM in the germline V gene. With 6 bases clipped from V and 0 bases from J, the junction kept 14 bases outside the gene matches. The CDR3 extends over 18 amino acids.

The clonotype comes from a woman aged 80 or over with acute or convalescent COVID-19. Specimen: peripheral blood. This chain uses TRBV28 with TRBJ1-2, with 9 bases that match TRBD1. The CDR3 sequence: CASSPVGWTGDPNYGYTF. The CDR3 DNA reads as TGTGCCAGCAGCCCTGTTGGTTGGACAGGGGATCCTAACTATGGCTACACCTTC.